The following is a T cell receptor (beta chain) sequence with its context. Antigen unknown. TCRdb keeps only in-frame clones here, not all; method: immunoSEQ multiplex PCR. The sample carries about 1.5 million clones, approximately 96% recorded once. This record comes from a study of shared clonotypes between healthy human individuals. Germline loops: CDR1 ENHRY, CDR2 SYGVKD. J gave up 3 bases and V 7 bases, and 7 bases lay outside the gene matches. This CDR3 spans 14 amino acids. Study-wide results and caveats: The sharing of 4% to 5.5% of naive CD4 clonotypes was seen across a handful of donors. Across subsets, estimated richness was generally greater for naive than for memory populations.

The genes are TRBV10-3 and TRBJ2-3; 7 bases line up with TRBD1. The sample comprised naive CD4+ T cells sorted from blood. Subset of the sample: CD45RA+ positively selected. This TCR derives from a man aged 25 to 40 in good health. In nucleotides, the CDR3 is TGTGCCATCAATGACAGGGAGAGTACAGATACGCAGTATTTT. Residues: CAINDRESTDTQYF.